This TCR beta chain was captured by sequencing in a study of a mutant IDH1 vaccine in newly diagnosed glioma. Study results and caveats: There seemed to be no relation between pseudoprogression and changes in top peripheral T cell clonotypes.

Noted time point: baseline, week 1 (first vaccination visit). As for treatment: pre-vaccination baseline after standard-of-care therapy. There were new WHO grade 3 or 4 astrocytomas in the donors, and these were IDH1-mutant and ATRX-lost. In regard to this clone: Antigen: not known.

Generated by immunoSEQ multiplex PCR, the TCRdb table keeps only in-frame clones and is missing some. The sample comprises tens of thousands of clones, 83% of which are singletons, and 7% to 8% rests with the top ten. The CDR3 sequence is 13 residues long. In germline, CDR1 is PRHDT, CDR2 FYEKMQ (reference sequence). Trimming shortened V by 6 bases and J by 7 bases, and 13 bases separated the two germline ends. This clonotype was sampled from a woman aged 50 to 65 with glioma. The V call is TRBV13, the J call TRBJ1-3, with D unresolved. The sequencing used PBMCs, collected from a glioma patient treated with radiotherapy, temozolomide or both. CDR3 nucleotides: TGTGCCAGCAGATTGGGGTCTGTGAACACCATATATTTT. Translated: CASRLGSVNTIYF. Combining the CDR3 with reference TRBV13 and TRBJ1-3 gives the whole variable domain AAGVIQSPRHLIKEKRETATLKCYPIPRHDTVYWYQQGPGQDPQFLISFYEKMQSDKGSIPDRFSAQQFSDYHSELNMSSLELGDSALYFCASRLGSVNTIYFGEGSWLTVV.